Shown below are 11 T cell receptor beta chains from a single sample sequenced in a study of blood T cell repertoires in COVID-19. This table comes from immunoSEQ multiplex PCR, and its TCRdb copy is limited to in-frame clones, with some not included. The sample yields 400,000 or so clones, 70% to 90% seen once. Specimen: peripheral blood. These receptors came from a man aged 18 to 29 with COVID-19, enrolled during active disease.

The V and J genes are TRBV1 and TRBJ2-1; the D call in the table, TRBD2, was not verified against the DNA. TRBV1 is marked as a pseudogene. The CDR3 consists of 17 residues. The CDR3 DNA reads as TGCACCAGCAGCCAAGATGGGAGGATCCCCGTACACAATGAGCAGTTCTTC. It is translated as CTSSQDGRIPVHNEQFF.

V is TRBV2 and J is TRBJ1-2; possible D gene TRBD1, 5 bases. CDR1 SNHLY and CDR2 FYNNEI come from the germline V gene. The CDR3 totals 15 residues. Trimming took 7 bases from V and 3 from J, leaving 18 bases between them. CDR3 coding DNA: TGTGCCAGCATCATGGGGCTTCCAGATTACTATGGCTACACCTTC. Amino acid sequence: CASIMGLPDYYGYTF.

This clone was counted between two and nine times. The rearrangement links TRBV12-5 to TRBJ2-2, with 8 bases aligning to TRBD1. The CDR3 has 15 residues. V dropped 1 base and J dropped 4; count of bases not matched to a gene: 2. In germline, CDR1 is LGHNT, CDR2 FRNRAP. The CDR3 loop reads CASGLGQGITGELFF. CDR3 sequence (DNA): TGTGCTAGTGGTTTGGGACAGGGGATCACCGGGGAGCTGTTTTTT.

This rearrangement joins TRBV3-1 (or the pseudogene TRBV3-2) to TRBJ2-1; 14 bases are shared with TRBD2. The CDR3 has 16 amino acids. V shed 5 bases, J shed 7 bases, and the junction held 7 bases outside the gene matches. The germline CDR1 and CDR2 sequences are LGHDT and YNNKEL (reference sequence). CDR3: CASSAWGTSGRNEQFF. In DNA form, the CDR3 reads TGTGCCAGCAGCGCCTGGGGGACTAGCGGGAGAAATGAGCAGTTCTTC.

The chain couples TRBV2 to TRBJ2-3; a possible D gene is TRBD2 (6 bases). The V end lost 7 bases, the J end lost 5 bases, and 13 bases lay between the germline ends. The CDR3 contains 13 residues. Germline-derived CDR1 and CDR2 are SNHLY and FYNNEI. DNA for the CDR3: TGTGCCAGCATTAGTCTAGCGAAAGATACGCAGTATTTT. This encodes CASISLAKDTQYF. Combining the CDR3 with reference TRBV2 and TRBJ2-3 gives the whole variable domain EPEVTQTPSHQVTQMGQEVILRCVPISNHLYFYWYRQILGQKVEFLVSFYNNEISEKSEIFDDQFSVERPDGSNFTLKIRSTKLEDSAMYFCASISLAKDTQYFGPGTRLTVL.

The chain joins TRBV28 to TRBJ1-2; D call uncertain. The germline V and J ends were trimmed by 6 bases and 7 bases, with 9 bases remaining between them. Per germline, CDR1 MDHEN and CDR2 SYDVKM. The CDR3 runs 11 residues. In DNA, the CDR3 is TGTGCCAGCAGACACATTGGTGGCTACACCTTC. It yields the protein CASRHIGGYTF.

This clone showed up just a few times. The V gene is TRBV3-1 (or the pseudogene TRBV3-2), the J gene TRBJ1-2, with TRBD1 matching 8 bases. The CDR3 runs to 14 residues. V shed 4 bases, J shed 7 bases, and the junction held 8 bases outside the gene matches. Germline V gives CDR1 LGHDT, CDR2 YNNKEL (reference sequence). CDR3 region: CASSRWDRTSGYTF. CDR3 coding DNA: TGTGCCAGCAGCCGCTGGGACAGGACGTCTGGCTACACCTTC.

The CDR3: CASSDPAVGGSGYTF. The CDR3 DNA is TGTGCCAGCAGTGACCCCGCCGTTGGGGGGTCTGGCTACACCTTC. V gene TRBV6-1 combines with J gene TRBJ1-2, with D perhaps matching TRBD1 (5 bases). There are 15 residues in the CDR3. Germline CDR1 and CDR2: MNHNS and SASEGT. V was pared by 3 bases and J by 7 bases, with 18 bases between.

DNA of the CDR3: TGTGCCAGCAGCTCCGGGACTAGAGATACGCAGTATTTT. Protein: CASSSGTRDTQYF. V gene TRBV5-5 combines with J gene TRBJ2-3; TRBD2 aligns across 8 bases. The CDR3 totals 13 residues. From germline, CDR1 is SGHKS and CDR2 YYEKEE (reference sequence). V gave up 3 bases and J gave up 5 bases; unmatched junction bases: 2.

This clone was recorded only once. The junction differs from germline at one of its ends, possibly a read error. The J gene is TRBJ1-6, the V gene TRBV18; D possibly corresponds to TRBD1 (5 bases). This CDR3 is 13 amino acids long. Germline CDR1 and CDR2: KGHSH and LQKENI. The CDR3 reads CASSPDSNLPLHF. In nucleotides, the CDR3 is TGTGCCAGCTCACCAGACAGTAATTTACCCCTCCACTTT.

The V and J genes are TRBV25-1 and TRBJ2-7; 8 nucleotides align to TRBD1. Per the germline V gene, CDR1 is MGHDK and CDR2 is SYGVNS. V trimming: 4 bases; J trimming: 5 bases; junction bases outside the gene matches: 13. The CDR3 has 16 amino acids. The CDR3 reads CASSVGPGTGVHEQYF. The CDR3 region has the DNA TGTGCCAGCAGTGTAGGACCCGGGACAGGCGTGCACGAGCAGTACTTC.